The source of this T cell receptor (beta chain) is a study of T cells after yellow fever vaccination. General study results and limits: The secondary response peaked faster, at day 5 versus 15, but was weaker. Of the clonotypes, a small share occurred in both CD4 and CD8 compartments. Detected again after the booster were most primary-vaccination clones, at about 96% CD4 and about 89% CD8.

This clonotype occurred many times. Its matching antigen is unknown. From germline, CDR1 is SGHTA and CDR2 FQGNSA. V dropped 2 bases and J dropped 0 bases, with 4 bases sitting between them. This CDR3 contains 14 residues. TCRdb reprocessed the 5' RACE reads via MiXCR and lists one record per CDR3 protein. This sample has about 300,000 distinct CDR3 sequences; roughly 4% occur once, and the top ten carry 20% to 25%. The chain has TRBV7-2 and TRBJ1-4; D ambiguous. The sequencing used PBMCs, collected 5 days after the yellow fever booster vaccination. This TCR was recovered from a man younger than 35 who received the YFV17D yellow fever vaccine. The CDR3 is CASSLHTTNEKLFF. The CDR3, as DNA: TGTGCCAGCAGCTTACATACAACTAATGAAAAACTGTTTTTT.